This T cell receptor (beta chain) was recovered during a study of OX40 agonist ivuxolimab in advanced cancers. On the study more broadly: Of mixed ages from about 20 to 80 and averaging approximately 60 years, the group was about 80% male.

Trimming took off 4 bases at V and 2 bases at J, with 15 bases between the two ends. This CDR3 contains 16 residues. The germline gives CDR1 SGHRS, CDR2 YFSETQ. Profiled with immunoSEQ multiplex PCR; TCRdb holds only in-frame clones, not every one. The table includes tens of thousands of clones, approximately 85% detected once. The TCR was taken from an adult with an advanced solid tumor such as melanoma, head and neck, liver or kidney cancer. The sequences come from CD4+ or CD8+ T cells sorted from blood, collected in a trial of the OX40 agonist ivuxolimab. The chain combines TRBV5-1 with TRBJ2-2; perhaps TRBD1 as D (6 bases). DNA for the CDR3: TGCGCCAGCAGCCCGTTCGGGACACTAAACACCGGGGAGCTGTTTTTT. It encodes CASSPFGTLNTGELFF.